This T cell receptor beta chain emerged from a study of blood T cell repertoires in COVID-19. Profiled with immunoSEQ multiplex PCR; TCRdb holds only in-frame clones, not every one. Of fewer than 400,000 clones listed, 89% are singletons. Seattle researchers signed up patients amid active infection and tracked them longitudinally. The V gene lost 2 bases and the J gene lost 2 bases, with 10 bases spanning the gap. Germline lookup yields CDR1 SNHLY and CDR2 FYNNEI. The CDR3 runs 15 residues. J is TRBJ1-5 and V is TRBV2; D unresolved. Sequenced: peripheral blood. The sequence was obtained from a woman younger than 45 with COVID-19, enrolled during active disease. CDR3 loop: CASSERVGGNQPQHF. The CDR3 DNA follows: TGTGCCAGCAGTGAACGGGTTGGCGGCAATCAGCCCCAGCATTTT.